A few counts support the clone carrying this TCR beta chain. The antigen remains undetermined. Preparation of TCR beta libraries was done by quantitative 5'-RACE with molecular barcodes. TCRdb ran MiXCR on the 5' RACE reads and lists one entry per CDR3 protein. The data contain 200,000 to 300,000 distinct CDR3 sequences, over 9.5% of them seen just once; the ten biggest clones take up around 3%. The data are from a study of CD8 T cells in ankylosing spondylitis. Findings and caveats of the study: Disease-linked clones reportedly showed significant enrichment in matched ankylosing spondylitis synovial fluid. A motif in TCR beta, a set of fewer than ten highly homologous variants, appeared characteristic of ankylosing spondylitis blood.

The germline V gene encodes CDR1 SGHAT and CDR2 FQNNGV. The CDR3 spans 16 residues. Trimming removed 4 bases from V and 4 bases from J; junction bases left unmatched: 9. The clonotype comes from a male donor with ankylosing spondylitis or in good health (not recorded which). V is TRBV11-2 and J is TRBJ1-1, with 10 nucleotides matching TRBD1. The specimen was blood, either unsorted or a sorted T cell fraction (not recorded which). DNA of the CDR3: TGTGCCAGCAGCTCATGGGACAGGGGAGGGATCACTGAAGCTTTCTTT. The encoded protein is CASSSWDRGGITEAFF. Based on the CDR3 plus reference TRBV11-2 and TRBJ1-1, the full variable domain is EAGVAQSPRYKIIEKRQSVAFWCNPISGHATLYWYQQILGQGPKLLIQFQNNGVVDDSQLPKDRFSAERLKGVDSTLKIQPAKLEDSAVYLCASSSWDRGGITEAFFGQGTRLTVV.